This T cell receptor (beta chain) was identified in a study of blood T cells in healthy people across ages. Study background: Researchers report that template switching captured about one barcoded beta molecule per two T cells. Study outcomes and limitations: Using unsorted PBMCs precluded a conclusive naive versus antigen-experienced comparison.

PBMCs, at least 6 million per sample, were isolated. CDR1 is SEHNR and CDR2 is FQNEAQ in the germline V gene (reference sequence). The V end lost 5 bases, the J end lost 2 bases, and 11 bases lay between the germline ends. CDR3 length equals 14 residues. A second PCR, run for roughly 6 to 11 cycles, used a sample-barcoded 5' primer plus a J-beta primer mix. Unique molecular identifiers of 12 random nucleotides labeled each cDNA. MiXCR, run by TCRdb on the 5' RACE reads, gives a single entry per CDR3 protein. The repertoire includes roughly 1,300,000 distinct CDR3 sequences, approximately 60% of them detected once, and about 6.7% sits in the top ten. Concerning this clonotype itself: What it binds is unknown.

Sequencing used blood. V usage is TRBV7-9 and J usage is TRBJ2-3; D unclear. This TCR came from a man between 18 and 35 years old in good health. The CDR3 is CASSTSRNTDTQYF. CDR3 in DNA: TGTGCCAGCAGCACAAGCCGGAACACAGATACGCAGTATTTT.